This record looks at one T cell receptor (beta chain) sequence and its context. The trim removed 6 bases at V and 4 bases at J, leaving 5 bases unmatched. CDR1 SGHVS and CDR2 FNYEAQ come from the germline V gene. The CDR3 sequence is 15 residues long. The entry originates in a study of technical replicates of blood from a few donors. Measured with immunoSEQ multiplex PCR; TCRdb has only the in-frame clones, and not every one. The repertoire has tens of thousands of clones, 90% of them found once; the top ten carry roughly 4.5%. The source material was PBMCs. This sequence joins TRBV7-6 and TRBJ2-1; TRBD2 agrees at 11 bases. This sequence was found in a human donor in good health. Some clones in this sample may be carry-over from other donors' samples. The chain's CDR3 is CASSPTSGGYNEQFF. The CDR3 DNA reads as TGTGCCAGCAGTCCAACTAGCGGGGGATACAATGAGCAGTTCTTC.